This T cell receptor (beta chain) was captured by sequencing in a study of cytomegalovirus exposure and HLA in healthy donors. Study overall: Of several hundred genotyped donors, around 80% grouped in the Caucasian-associated ancestry cluster.

The PCR ran on 60 Vbeta and 13 Jbeta primers. Sequenced by immunoSEQ multiplex PCR; TCRdb stores in-frame clones only, minus some. The profile shows fewer than 95,000 clones, around 84% of them singletons. Study conclusions and caveats: Researchers left out some V segments, among them TRBV6-2 and TRBV6-3, as indistinguishable.

The CDR3 totals 19 residues. Germline assignment: CDR1 MNHNS and CDR2 SASEGT. V trimming: 4 bases; J trimming: 5 bases; junction bases outside the gene matches: 13. As regards this clone: Its target is unknown.

The donors comprised healthy bone marrow donors. The donors, nominally healthy at sampling, likely had unrecorded immune exposures. Source material: PBMCs. The receptor was derived from a man aged 35 to 55 in good health and CMV-seropositive. This chain joins TRBV6-1 and TRBJ2-5; 16 nucleotides align to TRBD2. CDR3 sequence reads: CASSARGLAGGPLSETQYF. CDR3 bases: TGTGCCAGCAGTGCTAGGGGACTAGCGGGGGGGCCGCTCTCTGAGACCCAGTACTTC.